This T cell receptor (beta chain) was identified in a study of monozygotic twins with inflammatory bowel disease. TCRdb re-called the 5' RACE reads; every CDR3 protein appears as one record, without DNA. This listing includes fewer than 450,000 distinct CDR3 sequences. This clonotype was sampled from a human donor with ulcerative colitis or Crohn's disease, or a healthy co-twin of an affected twin (not recorded which). The sequenced sample was blood.

This CDR3 is CASSETGARGETQYF. The chain couples TRBV2 to TRBJ2-5; TCRdb reports TRBD1, a call that lacks DNA to check it against. Looked up from germline, CDR1 is SNHLY and CDR2 is FYNNEI. The CDR3 has 15 residues.